The entry below describes one TCR beta chain. Trimming removed 4 bases from V and 4 bases from J, with 23 bases in between. This CDR3 has 17 amino acids. CDR1 SGHDT and CDR2 YYEEEE come from the germline V gene. Per the study methods: Estimated nucleated cell counts came from reference gene primer amplification. The repertoire was sequenced with immunoSEQ multiplex PCR; TCRdb's copy has only in-frame clones and lacks some. V, J and clone size derive from that table, while D and trimming were established from the DNA sequence. The sample has some 70,000 clones, roughly 87% seen once. This sample is drawn from a study of blood T cell repertoires in COVID-19. Whole-study context: Samples of COVID-19 (acute and convalescent) were obtained from the United States, Italy and Spain.

Those enrolled in Seattle joined during active infection and were followed longitudinally afterward. Sequenced sample: peripheral blood. The genes are TRBV5-6 and TRBJ1-2, with D perhaps TRBD1 (5 bases). This TCR was recovered from a man aged 50 or older with COVID-19, enrolled during active disease. CDR3 loop: CASSPPSVTGPGYGYTF. Written as DNA, the CDR3 is TGTGCCAGCAGCCCACCATCAGTTACAGGACCCGGCTATGGCTACACCTTC. Based on the CDR3 plus reference TRBV5-6 and TRBJ1-2, the full variable domain is DAGVTQSPTHLIKTRGQQVTLRCSPKSGHDTVSWYQQALGQGPQFIFQYYEEEERQRGNFPDRFSGHQFPNYSSELNVNALLLGDSALYLCASSPPSVTGPGYGYTFGSGTRLTVV.